The 21 T cell receptor beta chains reported below all come from one sample, sequenced in a study of blood T cell repertoires in COVID-19. Method: immunoSEQ multiplex PCR; TCRdb's copy keeps in-frame clones and lacks some. Of about 360,000 clones in the sample, approximately 80% were seen once. Material for sequencing was peripheral blood. These receptors came from a human donor with acute or convalescent COVID-19. The donor label of this sample is uncertain.

This chain links TRBV28 with TRBJ2-7; tentative D call: TRBD2 (5 bases). CDR3 length: 12 residues. The ends were cut back, 6 bases at V and 2 bases at J, with 8 bases in the middle. From germline, CDR1 is MDHEN and CDR2 SYDVKM. The DNA of the CDR3 is TGTGCCAGCAGCAGCGGAACCTACGAGCAGTACTTC. Translating it yields CASSSGTYEQYF.

This CDR3 reads CASIYYSGPHRRTPYEQYF. The CDR3 DNA reads as TGTGCCAGCATCTATTATTCTGGCCCTCATCGTAGGACTCCCTACGAGCAGTACTTC. The chain links TRBV11-3 to TRBJ2-7, with a weak D call TRBD2 (5 bases). CDR3 size: 19 residues. V dropped 7 bases and J dropped 2 bases, with 30 bases sitting between them. From germline, CDR1 is SGHNT and CDR2 YENEEA.

Here the CDR3 DNA reads TGTGCCAGCAGCTCGACGACAGGGGCCGAGGATGAGCAGTTCTTC. It is translated as CASSSTTGAEDEQFF. The chain employs TRBV7-9 and TRBJ2-1, with 8 bases identical to TRBD1. CDR1 is SEHNR, CDR2 FQNEAQ, per germline (reference sequence). The CDR3 sequence is 15 residues long. J gave up 8 bases and V 4 bases, and 10 bases lay outside the gene matches.

A remark on this clone: Other DNA sequences in this sample translate to the same CDR3. The DNA for the CDR3 is TGTGCCAGCAGCCCGGACAGGGGGTATGGCTACACCTTC. Translating gives CASSPDRGYGYTF. This chain uses TRBV5-4 with TRBJ1-2, with 10 nucleotides matching TRBD1. Germline V gene data show CDR1 as SGHNT and CDR2 as YYREEE (reference sequence). The CDR3 has 13 residues. The ends lost 4 bases at V and 5 bases at J; junction bases unmatched: 2.

The V call is TRBV28, the J call TRBJ1-2; no firm D call. Germline CDR1 MDHEN, CDR2 SYDVKM. The CDR3 runs 13 residues. The ends were cut back, 3 bases at V and 8 bases at J, with 13 bases in the middle. The DNA for the CDR3 is TGTGCCAGCAGTTTGCTGATATCGAGAGGCTACACCTTC. This codes for CASSLLISRGYTF.

V and J are TRBV10-3 and TRBJ1-1, with TRBD1 matching over 10 bases. With V trimmed by 4 bases and J by 5 bases, 7 bases remained unmatched. This CDR3 is built from 15 residues. In germline, CDR1 is ENHRY, CDR2 SYGVKD. CDR3 nucleotides: TGTGCCATCAGTGGAGGAGACAGGGGGCAAACTGAAGCTTTCTTT. It yields the protein CAISGGDRGQTEAFF.

This chain uses TRBV16 with TRBJ2-4, with a possible D match to TRBD1 (5 bases). The V gene lost 0 bases and the J gene lost 2 bases, with 14 bases spanning the gap. The CDR3 is 17 amino acids. CDR1 KGHSY and CDR2 FQNENV come from the germline V gene. The CDR3 nucleotides are TGTGCCAGCAGCCAATCATCAGGGTCCCATACCAAAAACATTCAGTACTTC. It yields the protein CASSQSSGSHTKNIQYF.

Here the CDR3 DNA reads TGTGCCAGCAGCTTCGGGGGGCGGATGGGAGGGGCTCAAGAGACCCAGTACTTC. Its translation is CASSFGGRMGGAQETQYF. J is TRBJ2-5 and V is TRBV11-2, with D tentatively TRBD2 (7 bases). V dropped 3 bases and J dropped 2 bases, with 22 bases sitting between them. CDR3 length: 18 residues. CDR1 is SGHAT, CDR2 FQNNGV, per germline.

The chain combines TRBV2 with TRBJ2-3; 13 bases fit TRBD2. Losses at the gene ends were 6 bases for V and 1 base for J; bases not matched to a gene: 7. CDR3 length: 17 amino acids. Germline V gene sequence: CDR1 SNHLY, CDR2 FYNNEI. CDR3 sequence reads: CASRRGGTSGGTDTQYF. CDR3 nucleotide sequence: TGTGCCAGCAGGCGCGGTGGGACTAGCGGGGGCACAGATACGCAGTATTTT.

V and J are TRBV4-1 and TRBJ1-4; 8 nucleotides agree with TRBD1. V was clipped by 2 bases and J by 8 bases; unmatched bases: 13. The CDR3 runs to 17 residues. Germline assignment: CDR1 MGHRA and CDR2 YSYEKL. Here the CDR3 reads CASSQFPGGAFSEKLFF. CDR3 DNA: TGCGCCAGCAGCCAATTCCCAGGGGGCGCTTTCTCAGAAAAACTGTTTTTT.

V and J are TRBV4-1 and TRBJ1-3; D might be TRBD1 (5 bases). Between the trimmed V and J ends, which lost 3 bases and 0 bases, there was a span of 18 bases. The CDR3 totals 18 residues. Germline-derived CDR1 and CDR2 are MGHRA and YSYEKL. CDR3 sequence (DNA): TGCGCCAGCAGCCATCTCGCGGGGGTTGCACCCTCTGGAAACACCATATATTTT. Its protein is CASSHLAGVAPSGNTIYF.

The V call is TRBV6-5, the J call TRBJ2-7, with a tentative D call TRBD1 (7 bases). V lost 6 bases to trimming and J lost 3 bases, with 18 bases between them. The CDR3 length is 15 residues. Looked up from germline, CDR1 is MNHEY and CDR2 is SVGAGI. CDR3: CASSSTRGGIYEQYF. The CDR3 nucleotides are TGTGCCAGCAGCTCGACTAGAGGGGGCATCTACGAGCAGTACTTC.

Here the CDR3 DNA reads TGTGCCAGCAGTCCGAGGTGGGGCGCGACCCAGTACTTC. Translation: CASSPRWGATQYF. The chain uses TRBV27 and TRBJ2-5; D is possibly TRBD1 (5 bases). The germline V and J ends were trimmed by 5 bases and 7 bases, with 14 bases remaining between them. This CDR3 is 13 amino acids long. Germline values: CDR1 MNHEY, CDR2 SMNVEV (reference sequence).

A word on this clone: Additional DNA sequences in this sample encode the identical CDR3. V is TRBV18 and J is TRBJ2-5; D unresolved. Trimming left V 3 bases short and J 1 base short, with 3 bases between. This CDR3 is 12 amino acids long. Germline V gene sequence: CDR1 KGHSH, CDR2 LQKENI. CDR3 residues: CASSPRQETQYF. CDR3 nucleotides: TGTGCCAGCTCACCGCGCCAAGAGACCCAGTACTTC.

With regard to this clone: Other DNA sequences from this sample encode an identical CDR3 as well. DNA of the CDR3: TGTGCCAGCTCACCACAGAGCGGTGAAGCTTTCTTT. This sequence encodes CASSPQSGEAFF. This chain links TRBV18 with TRBJ1-1; D gene unclear. The germline CDR1 and CDR2 sequences are KGHSH and LQKENI. This CDR3 comprises 12 residues. Trimming left V 1 base short and J 7 bases short, with 7 bases between.

The V gene is TRBV28, the J gene TRBJ1-6, with D perhaps matching TRBD1 (5 bases). The CDR3 sequence is 13 residues long. Trimming removed 6 bases at V and 8 bases at J, with 11 bases between. Germline V gives CDR1 MDHEN, CDR2 SYDVKM. CDR3 loop: CASSRGGYSPLHF. The CDR3 coding sequence is TGTGCCAGCAGCCGGGGGGGTTATTCACCCCTCCACTTT.

The genes are TRBV2 and TRBJ2-7; 7 nucleotides align to TRBD1. The CDR3 runs to 15 residues. The germline V gene has CDR1 SNHLY and CDR2 FYNNEI. The junction had 11 bases not matched to a gene; V was cut back by 7 bases and J by 2 bases. CDR3 region: CASTRDRQGPYEQYF. The CDR3, as DNA: TGTGCCAGCACCAGAGACAGACAGGGCCCCTACGAGCAGTACTTC.

The CDR3 region is CASSSGLAGGYNEQFF. CDR3 DNA: TGTGCCAGCAGCTCGGGACTAGCGGGGGGTTACAATGAGCAGTTCTTC. V usage is TRBV7-6 and J usage is TRBJ2-1; 15 nucleotides agree with TRBD2. Germline-derived CDR1 and CDR2 are SGHVS and FNYEAQ. CDR3 length: 16 amino acids. With 4 bases clipped from V and 4 bases from J, the junction kept 2 bases outside the gene matches.

To note about this clone: This same CDR3 is encoded by further DNA sequences in the sample. The chain joins TRBV6-5 to TRBJ1-1; D gene unclear. Germline V gene lookup returns CDR1 MNHEY and CDR2 SVGAGI. Deletions cut 6 bases from V and 3 bases from J, with 8 bases between. There are 12 residues in the CDR3. CDR3 residues: CASSLSYTEAFF. The CDR3 DNA sequence: TGTGCCAGCAGCCTCTCCTACACTGAAGCTTTCTTT.

V is TRBV5-1 and J is TRBJ2-3; TRBD2 matches at 9 bases. Unmatched junction bases numbered 7, after V lost 0 bases and J lost 2 bases. The CDR3 is 17 residues long. Per the germline V gene, CDR1 is SGHRS and CDR2 is YFSETQ. CDR3 nucleotides: TGCGCCAGCAGCTTGGGATCCAGCGGGGGGCCCACAGATACGCAGTATTTT. It specifies CASSLGSSGGPTDTQYF.

This clone was found a few times. The V gene is TRBV18, the J gene TRBJ1-2; maybe TRBD1 (6 bases). The CDR3 loop spans 13 amino acids. CDR1 and CDR2 (germline): KGHSH, LQKENI. The V end was cut by 2 bases, the J end by 3 bases, with 7 bases between. As DNA, the CDR3 is TGTGCCAGCTCACCAAGGGGGTACTATGGCTACACCTTC. Encoded protein: CASSPRGYYGYTF.